Shown below are 12 T cell receptor beta chains from a single sample sequenced in a study of T cell changes during pregnancy in multiple sclerosis. The assay was immunoSEQ multiplex PCR, and TCRdb's table has in-frame clones only and misses some. The table records 40,000 to 50,000 clones, 80% to 90% of them present only once. Specimen: CD4+ T cells from peripheral blood mononuclear cells, collected in the first trimester of pregnancy. All receptors come from a female donor with multiple sclerosis, enrolled in a pregnancy study.

The V gene is TRBV5-1, the J gene TRBJ1-2; TRBD1 aligns across 8 bases. V was clipped by 7 bases and J by 5 bases; unmatched bases: 10. This CDR3 has 14 residues. Per germline, CDR1 SGHRS and CDR2 YFSETQ. The CDR3 DNA reads as TGCGCCAGCGGGACTGGGACAGGAGGATATGGCTACACCTTC. Encoded protein: CASGTGTGGYGYTF. Combining the CDR3 with reference TRBV5-1 and TRBJ1-2 gives the whole variable domain KAGVTQTPRYLIKTRGQQVTLSCSPISGHRSVSWYQQTPGQGLQFLFEYFSETQRNKGNFPGRFSGRQFSNSRSEMNVSTLELGDSALYLCASGTGTGGYGYTFGSGTRLTVV.

The CDR3, as DNA: TGTGCCAGTAGTATCCCGGGACTAGCGCACTACGAGCAGTACTTC. The encoded protein is CASSIPGLAHYEQYF. The gene calls are TRBV19 and TRBJ2-7; 10 bases map to TRBD2. V lost 3 bases and J lost 3; bases outside the gene matches: 5. The germline gives CDR1 LNHDA, CDR2 SQIVND (reference sequence). This CDR3 is 15 amino acids long.

In its sample, this clone was seen once. This chain joins TRBV5-1 and TRBJ2-5, with TRBD2 identical over 11 bases. J was trimmed by 2 bases and V by 2 bases; bases with no gene match: 8. Per germline, CDR1 SGHRS and CDR2 YFSETQ. The CDR3 consists of 17 residues. CDR3 coding DNA: TGCGCCAGCAGCTTAGCCCTAGCGGGAGGACTACAAGAGACCCAGTACTTC. Its translation is CASSLALAGGLQETQYF. The whole variable domain, remainder taken from reference TRBV5-1 and TRBJ2-5, is KAGVTQTPRYLIKTRGQQVTLSCSPISGHRSVSWYQQTPGQGLQFLFEYFSETQRNKGNFPGRFSGRQFSNSRSEMNVSTLELGDSALYLCASSLALAGGLQETQYFGPGTRLLVL.

V gene TRBV29-1 combines with J gene TRBJ2-2, with 11 bases lining up with TRBD2. V gave up 1 base and J gave up 6 bases; unmatched junction bases: 4. The CDR3 has 15 residues. Germline CDR1 and CDR2: SQVTM and ANQGSEA. CDR3 sequence reads: CSVEVLAGGPGELFF. The DNA of the CDR3 is TGCAGCGTTGAAGTATTAGCGGGAGGGCCCGGGGAGCTGTTTTTT.

The genes are TRBV5-1 and TRBJ2-1; weak D call: TRBD2 (7 bases). This CDR3 is built from 17 residues. Trimming removed 3 bases at V and 1 base at J, with 17 bases between. Germline V gene data show CDR1 as SGHRS and CDR2 as YFSETQ. As DNA, the CDR3 is TGCGCCAGCAGCTCCTGGACTAGAGGGGGGTCCTACAATGAGCAGTTCTTC. As protein: CASSSWTRGGSYNEQFF.

The chain carries TRBV7-2 and TRBJ2-1, with 7 nucleotides matching TRBD2. CDR1 is SGHTA, CDR2 FQGNSA, per germline. This CDR3 contains 11 residues. The ends lost 7 bases at V and 15 bases at J; junction bases unmatched: 9. The CDR3 DNA is TGTGCCAGCACCCTACGGGAGGAACTGTTCTTC. This codes for CASTLREELFF. The full variable domain, in which reference TRBV7-2 and TRBJ2-1 provide the parts outside the CDR3, is GAGVSQSPSNKVTEKGKDVELRCDPISGHTALYWYRQSLGQGLEFLIYFQGNSAPDKSGLPSDRFSAERTGGSVSTLTIQRTQQEDSAVYLCASTLREELFFGPGTRLTVL.

This chain connects TRBV28 to TRBJ1-5, with 12 bases matching TRBD1. CDR1 MDHEN and CDR2 SYDVKM come from the germline V gene. The CDR3 is 24 amino acids. The junction had 28 bases not matched to a gene; V was cut back by 7 bases and J by 0 bases. This CDR3 reads CASKSRSGTGGRGGLFYSNQPQHF. CDR3 DNA: TGTGCCAGCAAATCTAGGTCGGGGACAGGGGGCCGGGGAGGACTTTTCTATAGCAATCAGCCCCAGCATTTT.

This rearrangement joins TRBV11-1 to TRBJ2-7, with 14 bases that match TRBD2. Germline V gives CDR1 SGHAT, CDR2 FQDESV (reference sequence). The CDR3 is 16 residues long. J was trimmed by 5 bases and V by 7 bases; bases with no gene match: 10. In nucleotides, the CDR3 is TGTGCCAGCACCGGCTTGGGACTAGCGGGAGTAAACGAGCAGTACTTC. Translating it yields CASTGLGLAGVNEQYF.

This clone was observed a few times. The genes are TRBV6-5 and TRBJ1-3; possibly TRBD1 for D (5 bases). Germline CDR1 is MNHEY and CDR2 is SVGAGI. V dropped 6 bases and J dropped 2 bases, with 5 bases sitting between them. The CDR3 totals 12 residues. In nucleotides, the CDR3 is TGTGCCAGCAGGGGGCCTGGAAACACCATATATTTT. Amino acid sequence: CASRGPGNTIYF.

The rearrangement uses TRBV4-3 and TRBJ1-2; 11 bases are a match to TRBD1. The CDR3 totals 14 residues. The germline CDR1 and CDR2 sequences are LGHNA and YSLEER. Unmatched junction bases numbered 2, after V lost 1 base and J lost 7 bases. The CDR3 bases are TGCGCCAGCAGCCAAGGGGACAGGGGGGCTGGCTACACCTTC. It encodes CASSQGDRGAGYTF.

The V gene is TRBV6-5, the J gene TRBJ2-1, with TRBD1 matching over 10 bases. The ends lost 2 bases at V and 8 bases at J; junction bases unmatched: 6. This CDR3 has 15 amino acids. Germline-derived CDR1 and CDR2 are MNHEY and SVGAGI. The CDR3 DNA reads TGTGCCAGCAGTTACCGGAGGACAGGGGGAGATGAGCAGTTCTTC. It codes for CASSYRRTGGDEQFF.

The chain carries TRBV6-6 and TRBJ2-5, with TRBD1 identical over 11 bases. Unmatched junction bases numbered 4, after V lost 5 bases and J lost 5 bases. Germline assignment: CDR1 MNHNY and CDR2 SVGAGI (reference sequence). The CDR3 covers 14 residues. CDR3 loop: CASSQGTGGETQYF. As DNA, the CDR3 is TGTGCCAGCAGTCAAGGGACAGGGGGGGAGACCCAGTACTTC.